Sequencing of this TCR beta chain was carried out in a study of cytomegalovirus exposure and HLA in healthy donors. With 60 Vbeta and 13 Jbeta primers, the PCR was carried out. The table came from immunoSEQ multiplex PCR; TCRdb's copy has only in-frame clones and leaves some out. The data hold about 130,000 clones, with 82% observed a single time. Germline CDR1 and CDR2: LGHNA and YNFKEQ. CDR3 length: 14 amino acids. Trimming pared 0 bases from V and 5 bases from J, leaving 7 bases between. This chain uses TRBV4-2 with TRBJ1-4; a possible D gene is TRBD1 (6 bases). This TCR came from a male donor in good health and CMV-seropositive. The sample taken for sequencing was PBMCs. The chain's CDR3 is CASSQEGANEKLFF. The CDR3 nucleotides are TGTGCCAGCAGCCAAGAGGGGGCCAATGAAAAACTGTTTTTT.